The 15 T cell receptor beta chains listed next were all sequenced from one sample in a study of cytomegalovirus exposure and HLA in healthy donors. Both 60 Vbeta primers and 13 Jbeta primers went into the PCR. The table came from immunoSEQ multiplex PCR; TCRdb's copy has only in-frame clones and leaves some out. This table has 30,000 to 40,000 clones, approximately 80% appearing once. Sequencing used PBMCs. Receptors originate from a woman aged 40 to 50 in good health and CMV-seronegative.

The chain links TRBV4-2 to TRBJ2-5; TRBD2 matches at 9 bases. Germline assignment: CDR1 LGHNA and CDR2 YNFKEQ. The CDR3 consists of 16 residues. The V segment lost 4 bases and the J segment 1 base; nucleotides outside the gene matches: 7. CDR3 DNA sequence: TGTGCCAGCAGCCCCAGGAAGCGGGGGGCCCAAGAGACCCAGTACTTC. Protein: CASSPRKRGAQETQYF.

The chain couples TRBV7-9 to TRBJ1-6, with 7 bases lining up with TRBD1. The germline gives CDR1 SEHNR, CDR2 FQNEAQ (reference sequence). The CDR3 length is 15 residues. V dropped 1 base and J dropped 6; count of bases not matched to a gene: 3. The CDR3 DNA sequence: TGTGCCAGCAGCTTAGGGGGACAGAGTAATTCACCCCTCCACTTT. Protein product: CASSLGGQSNSPLHF.

The chain joins TRBV28 to TRBJ2-1; 10 nucleotides line up with TRBD1. Germline loops: CDR1 MDHEN, CDR2 SYDVKM. This CDR3 comprises 14 residues. The V segment lost 4 bases and the J segment 8 bases; nucleotides outside the gene matches: 5. Here the CDR3 DNA reads TGTGCCAGCAGTTCGGACAGGGGGGGCGATGAGCAGTTCTTC. Translation: CASSSDRGGDEQFF. Full variable domain (missing parts from reference TRBV28 and TRBJ2-1): DVKVTQSSRYLVKRTGEKVFLECVQDMDHENMFWYRQDPGLGLRLIYFSYDVKMKEKGDIPEGYSVSREKKERFSLILESASTNQTSMYLCASSSDRGGDEQFFGPGTRLTVL.

The chain employs TRBV5-4 and TRBJ2-7; tentative D call: TRBD1 (6 bases). Trimming pared 0 bases from V and 5 bases from J, leaving 12 bases between. Looked up from germline, CDR1 is SGHNT and CDR2 is YYREEE (reference sequence). The CDR3 sequence is 14 residues long. CDR3 DNA sequence: TGTGCCAGCAGCTTGGGTTCAGGGGTAAACGAGCAGTACTTC. This sequence encodes CASSLGSGVNEQYF. Based on the CDR3 plus reference TRBV5-4 and TRBJ2-7, the full variable domain is ETGVTQSPTHLIKTRGQQVTLRCSSQSGHNTVSWYQQALGQGPQFIFQYYREEENGRGNFPPRFSGLQFPNYSSELNVNALELDDSALYLCASSLGSGVNEQYFGPGTRLTVT.

This chain uses TRBV29-1 with TRBJ2-1; a weak D match, TRBD1 (5 bases). The V gene's germline CDR1 is SQVTM and CDR2 ANQGSEA. The CDR3 is 14 residues long. The germline V and J ends were trimmed by 7 bases and 0 bases, with 13 bases remaining between them. The CDR3 protein is CSGQGPSSYNEQFF. The CDR3 DNA reads as TGCAGCGGCCAGGGTCCCAGCTCCTACAATGAGCAGTTCTTC.

This chain connects TRBV5-4 to TRBJ2-7; 13 bases align to TRBD2. The germline V gene encodes CDR1 SGHNT and CDR2 YYREEE (reference sequence). This CDR3 has 16 amino acids. Germline trimming cut 4 bases from V and 3 bases from J; bases unmatched to any gene: 7. The CDR3 nucleotides are TGTGCCAGCAGCCATGGACTAGCGGGGGATATCTACGAGCAGTACTTC. It is translated as CASSHGLAGDIYEQYF.

The genes are TRBV28 and TRBJ1-2; the D gene is possibly TRBD1 (5 bases). CDR3 size: 15 residues. Per the germline V gene, CDR1 is MDHEN and CDR2 is SYDVKM. Trimming stripped 2 bases from V and 1 base from J, with 11 bases between. CDR3 loop: CASSLTPQDNYGYTF. CDR3 bases: TGTGCCAGCAGTTTAACGCCACAGGATAACTATGGCTACACCTTC.

The V call is TRBV7-8, the J call TRBJ1-5; tentatively, D is TRBD1 (6 bases). V was pared by 6 bases and J by 3 bases, with 24 bases between. Germline loops: CDR1 SGHVS, CDR2 FQNEAQ. The CDR3 has 18 amino acids. CDR3 protein: CASSPVKTPGQINQPQHF. CDR3 nucleotides: TGTGCCAGCAGTCCAGTAAAAACCCCCGGACAGATCAATCAGCCCCAGCATTTT.

V gene TRBV9 combines with J gene TRBJ2-2; D is possibly TRBD2 (6 bases). CDR1 is SGDLS, CDR2 YYNGEE, per germline. V was trimmed by 3 bases and J by 4 bases, leaving 7 bases between them. The CDR3 is made up of 13 amino acids. Here the CDR3 reads CASSGDFTGELFF. In DNA, the CDR3 is TGTGCCAGCAGCGGGGACTTCACCGGGGAGCTGTTTTTT.

This clone was seen a handful of times. This sequence joins TRBV2 and TRBJ1-2, with 8 positions matching TRBD1. The J segment lost 2 bases and the V segment lost 4 bases, leaving 3 bases of the junction unmatched. CDR3 length: 14 amino acids. From germline, CDR1 is SNHLY and CDR2 FYNNEI. The CDR3 protein is CASSARQGNYGYTF. Written as DNA, the CDR3 is TGTGCCAGCAGTGCCCGACAGGGGAACTATGGCTACACCTTC.

The gene calls are TRBV9 and TRBJ1-1, with D perhaps matching TRBD1 (6 bases). This CDR3 contains 15 residues. V shed 0 bases and J shed 4 bases, with 13 bases lying between them. The germline V gene encodes CDR1 SGDLS and CDR2 YYNGEE. CDR3 protein: CASSVGVLGGTEAFF. DNA of the CDR3: TGTGCCAGCAGCGTAGGCGTCCTAGGGGGCACTGAAGCTTTCTTT.

V is TRBV13 and J is TRBJ2-6; 7 bases match TRBD2. The germline V gene has CDR1 PRHDT and CDR2 FYEKMQ (reference sequence). The V and J ends lost 5 bases and 5 bases, in that order; junction bases with no gene match: 15. The CDR3 extends over 18 amino acids. The CDR3 here is CASSPRGGKGGRANVLTF. The CDR3, as DNA: TGTGCCAGCAGCCCTCGTGGGGGGAAGGGAGGGCGGGCCAACGTCCTGACTTTC.

V usage is TRBV5-1 and J usage is TRBJ2-3; maybe TRBD2 (5 bases). The germline CDR1 and CDR2 sequences are SGHRS and YFSETQ. CDR3 size: 16 residues. Trimming stripped 1 base from V and 0 bases from J, with 12 bases between. Here the CDR3 reads CASSLSGRPSTDTQYF. The CDR3 bases are TGCGCCAGCAGCTTGTCGGGAAGGCCTAGCACAGATACGCAGTATTTT.

The chain combines TRBV7-2 with TRBJ2-3; the match to TRBD2 covers 10 bases. CDR3 length: 14 amino acids. CDR1 SGHTA and CDR2 FQGNSA come from the germline V gene. Losses at the gene ends were 5 bases for V and 6 bases for J; bases not matched to a gene: 5. The CDR3 DNA reads TGTGCCAGCAGCCCAAGCGGGGGGGCTGATACGCAGTATTTT. Translation: CASSPSGGADTQYF.

J is TRBJ1-1 and V is TRBV6-1; 9 positions agree with TRBD1. Trimming took 8 bases from V and 5 from J; bases not matched to a gene: 9. Germline V gives CDR1 MNHNS, CDR2 SASEGT. This CDR3 has 14 residues. In DNA form, the CDR3 reads TGTGCCAGCTCCTCGGACAGGGGATGGACTGAAGCTTTCTTT. Protein product: CASSSDRGWTEAFF.